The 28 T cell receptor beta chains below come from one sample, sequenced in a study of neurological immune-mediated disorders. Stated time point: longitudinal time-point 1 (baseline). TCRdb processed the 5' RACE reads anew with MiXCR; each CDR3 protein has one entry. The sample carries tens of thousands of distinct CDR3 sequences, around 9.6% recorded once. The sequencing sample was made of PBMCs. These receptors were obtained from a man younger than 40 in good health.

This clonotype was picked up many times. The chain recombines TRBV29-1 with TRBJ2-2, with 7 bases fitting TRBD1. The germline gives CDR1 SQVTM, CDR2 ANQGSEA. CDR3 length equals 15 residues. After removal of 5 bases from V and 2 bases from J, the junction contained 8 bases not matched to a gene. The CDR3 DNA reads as TGCAGCGTTCTTAGACAGGGCCTAAACACCGGGGAGCTGTTTTTT. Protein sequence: CSVLRQGLNTGELFF.

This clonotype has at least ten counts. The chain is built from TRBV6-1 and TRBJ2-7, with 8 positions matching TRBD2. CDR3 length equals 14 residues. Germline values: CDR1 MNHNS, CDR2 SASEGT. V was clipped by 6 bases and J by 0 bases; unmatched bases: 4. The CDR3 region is CASRLAASSYEQYF. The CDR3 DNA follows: TGTGCCAGCAGACTAGCGGCGAGCTCCTACGAGCAGTACTTC.

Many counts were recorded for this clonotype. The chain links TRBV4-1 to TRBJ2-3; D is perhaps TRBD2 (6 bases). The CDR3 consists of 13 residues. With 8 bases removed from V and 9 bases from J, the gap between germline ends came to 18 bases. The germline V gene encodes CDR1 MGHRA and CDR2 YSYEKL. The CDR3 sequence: CASGSGVPRTQYF. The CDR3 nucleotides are TGCGCCAGCGGATCGGGAGTACCAAGGACGCAGTATTTT.

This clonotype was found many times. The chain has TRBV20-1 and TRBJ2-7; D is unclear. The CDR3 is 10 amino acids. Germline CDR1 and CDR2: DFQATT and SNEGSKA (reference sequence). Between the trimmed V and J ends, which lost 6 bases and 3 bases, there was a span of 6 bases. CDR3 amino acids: CSARRYEQYF. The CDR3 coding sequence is TGCAGTGCGCGGCGCTACGAGCAGTACTTC.

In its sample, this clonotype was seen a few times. The CDR3: CASSSGLAGGHNEQFF. CDR3 sequence (DNA): TGCGCCAGCAGCTCCGGACTAGCGGGAGGACACAATGAGCAGTTCTTC. This sequence joins TRBV5-1 and TRBJ2-1, with 14 bases matching TRBD2. Germline V CDR1 and CDR2: SGHRS, YFSETQ. The CDR3 loop spans 16 amino acids. Trimming cost V 3 bases and J 5 bases; bases outside gene matches: 4.

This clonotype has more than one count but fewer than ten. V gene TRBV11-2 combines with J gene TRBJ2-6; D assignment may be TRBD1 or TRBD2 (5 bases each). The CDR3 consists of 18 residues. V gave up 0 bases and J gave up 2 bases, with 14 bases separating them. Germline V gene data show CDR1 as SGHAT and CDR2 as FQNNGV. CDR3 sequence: CASSLEAARGPGANVLTF. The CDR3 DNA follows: TGTGCCAGCAGCTTAGAGGCAGCCCGGGGCCCTGGGGCCAACGTCCTGACTTTC.

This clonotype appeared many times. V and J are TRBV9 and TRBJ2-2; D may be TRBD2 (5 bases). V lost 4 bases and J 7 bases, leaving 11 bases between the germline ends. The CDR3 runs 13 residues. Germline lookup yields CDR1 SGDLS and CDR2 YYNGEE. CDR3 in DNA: TGTGCCAGCAGCCCGAGGACTGGCGGGGAGCTGTTTTTT. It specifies CASSPRTGGELFF.

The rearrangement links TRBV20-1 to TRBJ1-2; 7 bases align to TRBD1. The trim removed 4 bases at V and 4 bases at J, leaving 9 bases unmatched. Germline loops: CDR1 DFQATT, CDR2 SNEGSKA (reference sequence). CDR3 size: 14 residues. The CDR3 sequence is CSAIDRDWSYGYTF. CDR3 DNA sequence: TGCAGTGCTATAGACAGGGATTGGAGCTATGGCTACACCTTC.

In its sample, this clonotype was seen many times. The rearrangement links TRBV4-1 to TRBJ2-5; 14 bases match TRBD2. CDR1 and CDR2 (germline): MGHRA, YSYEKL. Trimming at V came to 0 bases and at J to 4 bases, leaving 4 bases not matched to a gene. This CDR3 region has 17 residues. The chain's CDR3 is CASSQEGTSGSPETQYF. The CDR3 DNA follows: TGCGCCAGCAGCCAAGAAGGGACTAGCGGGAGTCCAGAGACCCAGTACTTC.

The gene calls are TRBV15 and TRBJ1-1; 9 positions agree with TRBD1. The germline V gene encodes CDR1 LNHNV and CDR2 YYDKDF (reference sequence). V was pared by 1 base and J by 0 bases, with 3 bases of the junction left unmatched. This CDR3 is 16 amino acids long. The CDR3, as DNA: TGTGCCACCAGCAGAGGGGGGACAGGGTTGAACACTGAAGCTTTCTTT. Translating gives CATSRGGTGLNTEAFF.

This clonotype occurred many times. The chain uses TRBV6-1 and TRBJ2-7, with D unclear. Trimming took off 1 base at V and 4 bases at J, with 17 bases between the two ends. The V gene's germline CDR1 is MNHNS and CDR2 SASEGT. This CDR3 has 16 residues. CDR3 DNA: TGTGCCAGCAGTGAAGTAGAGGATGTCGATGAGTACGAGCAGTACTTC. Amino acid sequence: CASSEVEDVDEYEQYF.

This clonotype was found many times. The CDR3, as DNA: TGTGCCACCAGCAGAGATCCAGGTCCAGGAAACACCATATATTTT. Amino acid sequence: CATSRDPGPGNTIYF. This chain joins TRBV15 and TRBJ1-3; D gene unclear. Germline V CDR1 and CDR2: LNHNV, YYDKDF (reference sequence). With 0 bases removed from V and 4 bases from J, the gap between germline ends came to 10 bases. This CDR3 has 15 residues.

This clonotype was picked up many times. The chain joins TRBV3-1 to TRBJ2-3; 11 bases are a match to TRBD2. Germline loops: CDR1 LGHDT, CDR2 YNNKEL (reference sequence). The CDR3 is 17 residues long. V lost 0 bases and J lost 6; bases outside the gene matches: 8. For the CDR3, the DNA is TGTGCCAGCAGCCAAGATTGGGGACTAGCGGCGGATGATACGCAGTATTTT. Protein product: CASSQDWGLAADDTQYF.

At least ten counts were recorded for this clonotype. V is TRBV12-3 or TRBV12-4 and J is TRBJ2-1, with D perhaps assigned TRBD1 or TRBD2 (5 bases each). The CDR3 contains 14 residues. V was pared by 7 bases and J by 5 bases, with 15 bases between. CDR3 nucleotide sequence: TGTGCCAGCAAGAAGGGGACGGCGAACAATGAGCAGTTCTTC. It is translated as CASKKGTANNEQFF.

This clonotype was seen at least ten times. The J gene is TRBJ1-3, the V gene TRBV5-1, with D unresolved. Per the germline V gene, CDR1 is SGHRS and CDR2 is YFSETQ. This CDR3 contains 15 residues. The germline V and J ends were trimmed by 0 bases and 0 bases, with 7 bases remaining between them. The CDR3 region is CASSLAGASGNTIYF. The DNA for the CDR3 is TGCGCCAGCAGCTTGGCAGGAGCCTCTGGAAACACCATATATTTT.

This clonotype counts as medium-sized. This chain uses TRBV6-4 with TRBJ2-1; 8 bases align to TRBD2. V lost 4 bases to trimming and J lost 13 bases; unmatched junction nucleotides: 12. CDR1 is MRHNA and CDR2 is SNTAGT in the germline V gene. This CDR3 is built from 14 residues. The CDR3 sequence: CASSALPGLGGQFF. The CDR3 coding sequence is TGTGCCAGCAGTGCCCTCCCGGGACTAGGCGGCCAGTTCTTC.

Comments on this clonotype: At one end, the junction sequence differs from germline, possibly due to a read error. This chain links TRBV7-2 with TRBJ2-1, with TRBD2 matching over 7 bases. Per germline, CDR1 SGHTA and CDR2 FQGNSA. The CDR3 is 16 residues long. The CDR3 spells CARSLEGGPVVDEQFF. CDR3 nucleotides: TGTGCCAGGAGCTTAGAGGGAGGGCCTGTGGTCGATGAGCAGTTCTTC.

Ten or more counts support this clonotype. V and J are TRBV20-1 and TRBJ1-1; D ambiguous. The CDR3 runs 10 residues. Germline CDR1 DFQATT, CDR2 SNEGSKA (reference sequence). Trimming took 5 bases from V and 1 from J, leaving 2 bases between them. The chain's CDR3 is CSAWNTEAFF. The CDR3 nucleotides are TGCAGTGCTTGGAACACTGAAGCTTTCTTT.

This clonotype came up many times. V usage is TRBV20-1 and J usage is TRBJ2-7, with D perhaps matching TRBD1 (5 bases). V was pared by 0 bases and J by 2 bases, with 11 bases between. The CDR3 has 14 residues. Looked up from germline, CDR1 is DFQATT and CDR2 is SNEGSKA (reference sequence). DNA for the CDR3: TGCAGTGCTAGAGAGACAGCGTCCACCTACGAGCAGTACTTC. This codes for CSARETASTYEQYF.

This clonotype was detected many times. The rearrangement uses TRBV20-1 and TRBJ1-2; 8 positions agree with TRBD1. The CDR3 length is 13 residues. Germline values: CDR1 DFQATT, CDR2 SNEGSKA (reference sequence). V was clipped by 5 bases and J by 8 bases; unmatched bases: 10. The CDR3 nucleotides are TGCAGTGCTTGGGACAGGAACTATCGAGGCTACACCTTC. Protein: CSAWDRNYRGYTF.

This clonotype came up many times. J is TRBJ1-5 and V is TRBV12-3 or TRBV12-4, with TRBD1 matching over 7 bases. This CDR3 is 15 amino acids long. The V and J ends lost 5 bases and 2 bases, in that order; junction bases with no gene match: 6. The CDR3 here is CASSDSGQGNQPQHF. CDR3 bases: TGTGCCAGCAGTGATTCTGGACAGGGCAATCAGCCCCAGCATTTT.

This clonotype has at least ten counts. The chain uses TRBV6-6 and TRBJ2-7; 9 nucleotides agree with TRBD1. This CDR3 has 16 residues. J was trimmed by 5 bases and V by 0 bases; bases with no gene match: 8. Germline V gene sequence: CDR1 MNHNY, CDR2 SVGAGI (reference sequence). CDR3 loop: CASSYSGQGGMDEQYF. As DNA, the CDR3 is TGTGCCAGCAGTTACTCGGGACAGGGTGGGATGGACGAGCAGTACTTC.

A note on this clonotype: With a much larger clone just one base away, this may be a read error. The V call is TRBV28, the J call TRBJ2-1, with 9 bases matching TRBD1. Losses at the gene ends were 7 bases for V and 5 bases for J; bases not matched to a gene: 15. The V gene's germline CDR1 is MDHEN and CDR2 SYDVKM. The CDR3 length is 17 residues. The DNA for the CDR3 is TGTGCCAGCACTAATTCCTGGGACAGGGAGGGCCACAATGAGCAGTTCTTC. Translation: CASTNSWDREGHNEQFF.

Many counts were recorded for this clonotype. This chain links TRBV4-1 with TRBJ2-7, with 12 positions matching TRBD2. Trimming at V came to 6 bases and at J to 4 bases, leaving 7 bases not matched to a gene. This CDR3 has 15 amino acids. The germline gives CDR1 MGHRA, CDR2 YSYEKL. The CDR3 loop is CASRMNLAGGYEQYF. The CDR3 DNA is TGCGCCAGCAGAATGAACCTAGCGGGAGGGTACGAGCAGTACTTC.

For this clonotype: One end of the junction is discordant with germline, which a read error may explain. CDR3 coding DNA: TGTGCCAGCAGTCCCCCCTTCCAGATCATGATCACTGAAGCGTTCTTT. Its translation: CASSPPFQIMITEAFF. J is TRBJ1-1 and V is TRBV28; D gene unclear. The germline V gene has CDR1 MDHEN and CDR2 SYDVKM. The CDR3 consists of 16 residues.

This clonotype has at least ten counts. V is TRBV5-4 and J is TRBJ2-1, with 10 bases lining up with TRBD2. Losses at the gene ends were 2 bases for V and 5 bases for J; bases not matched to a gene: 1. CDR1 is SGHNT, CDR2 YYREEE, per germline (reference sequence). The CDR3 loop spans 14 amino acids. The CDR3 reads CASSFLAGDNEQFF. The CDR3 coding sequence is TGTGCCAGCAGCTTCCTAGCGGGGGACAATGAGCAGTTCTTC.

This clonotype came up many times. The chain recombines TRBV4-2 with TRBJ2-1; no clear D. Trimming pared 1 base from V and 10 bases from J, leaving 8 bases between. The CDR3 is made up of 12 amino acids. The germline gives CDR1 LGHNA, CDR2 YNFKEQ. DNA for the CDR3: TGTGCCAGCAGCCAAGGGTCGGAGGAGCAGTTCTTC. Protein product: CASSQGSEEQFF.

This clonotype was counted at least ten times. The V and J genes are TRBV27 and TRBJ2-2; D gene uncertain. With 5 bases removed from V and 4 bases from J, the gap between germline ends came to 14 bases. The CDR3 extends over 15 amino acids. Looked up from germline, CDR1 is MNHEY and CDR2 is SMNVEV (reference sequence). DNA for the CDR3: TGTGCCAGCAGTCTCCCCGGGTTGGGCACCGGGGAGCTGTTTTTT. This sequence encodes CASSLPGLGTGELFF.